These T cell receptor beta chains were read from a single sample in a study of T cells after yellow fever vaccination. MiXCR, applied by TCRdb to the 5' RACE reads, yields one record per CDR3 protein. Among 500,000 to 650,000 distinct CDR3 sequences, roughly an eighth were seen once, and the ten largest hold under 15%. The sequenced sample was PBMCs, obtained on the day of the yellow fever booster vaccination. The source of these receptors is a man between 25 and 39 years old who received the YFV17D yellow fever vaccine. Each CDR3 is given with its conserved first and last residue.

J gene: TRBJ2-1; V gene: TRBV10-3; CDR3 protein: CAISTSADNEQFF
J gene: TRBJ2-5; V gene: TRBV15; CDR3 protein: CATSRGFETVYETQYF
J gene: TRBJ1-5; V gene: TRBV18; CDR3 protein: CASTGGGNQPQHF
J gene: TRBJ2-1; V gene: TRBV19; CDR3 protein: CASSIDLEQFF
J gene: TRBJ1-2; V gene: TRBV4-3; CDR3 protein: CASSQDEGINYGYTF
J gene: TRBJ2-1; V gene: TRBV5-1; CDR3 protein: CASSIIAGGLRNEQFF
J gene: TRBJ1-3; V gene: TRBV7-2; CDR3 protein: CASSLLPRGSSGNTIYF
J gene: TRBJ1-2; V gene: TRBV24-1; CDR3 protein: CATSGSGVGYGYTF
J gene: TRBJ2-1; V gene: TRBV14; CDR3 protein: CASSQTSGRSKYEQFF
J gene: TRBJ2-3; V gene: TRBV6-5; CDR3 protein: CASYFSDTQYF
J gene: TRBJ2-6; V gene: TRBV4-3; CDR3 protein: CASSLDGAGTTGANVLTF
J gene: TRBJ2-2; V gene: TRBV4-3; CDR3 protein: CASSQGNRAGTPIFGELFF
J gene: TRBJ2-5; V gene: TRBV20-1; CDR3 protein: CSARGGTAGQETQYF
J gene: TRBJ2-7; V gene: TRBV7-2; CDR3 protein: CASGMGGVYEQYF
J gene: TRBJ1-6; V gene: TRBV5-1; CDR3 protein: CASSRGETRDNSPLHF
J gene: TRBJ2-1; V gene: TRBV20-1; CDR3 protein: CSAPRRGTGNEQFF
J gene: TRBJ2-2; V gene: TRBV5-6; CDR3 protein: CASSRGFTGELFF
J gene: TRBJ2-7; V gene: TRBV12-3/TRBV12-4; CDR3 protein: CASNRDRVGEQYF
J gene: TRBJ2-5; V gene: TRBV29-1; CDR3 protein: CSVDATGKETQYF
J gene: TRBJ2-5; V gene: TRBV6-5; CDR3 protein: CASSYGATTYLETQYF
J gene: TRBJ2-5; V gene: TRBV7-8; CDR3 protein: CATRLRGQETQYF
J gene: TRBJ1-5; V gene: TRBV7-2; CDR3 protein: CASSLIDRVQPQHF
J gene: TRBJ2-1; V gene: TRBV30; CDR3 protein: CAWSPPGTSGIFGQFF
J gene: TRBJ1-2; V gene: TRBV27; CDR3 protein: CASRRDLRYGYTF
J gene: TRBJ2-5; V gene: TRBV10-1; CDR3 protein: CASSGGQGDQETQYF
J gene: TRBJ2-1; V gene: TRBV10-2; CDR3 protein: CASSASVTSGRAVNIEQFF
J gene: TRBJ2-3; V gene: TRBV7-2; CDR3 protein: CASSTVLAGVTDTQYF